This TCR beta chain comes out of a study of T cell responses to AZD1222 COVID-19 vaccine. TCRdb's copy holds only in-frame clones and misses some; the assay was immunoSEQ multiplex PCR. The sample shows around 100,000 clones, roughly 80% of them seen only once. The germline V gene encodes CDR1 MDHEN and CDR2 SYDVKM. This CDR3 region has 12 residues. V lost 8 bases and J lost 11, with 15 bases in between. The sequencing here drew on peripheral blood, taken on day 0 of AZD1222 vaccination. The chain combines TRBV28 with TRBJ1-4; perhaps TRBD1 as D (6 bases). The origin of this receptor is an adult in good health. The CDR3 reads CASSRGAGKLFF. The CDR3 DNA sequence: TGTGCCAGCTCCAGGGGAGCCGGGAAACTGTTTTTT.